This section outlines one T cell receptor (beta chain) sequence together with its context. Germline CDR1 is SGHDT and CDR2 is YYEEEE. This CDR3 is 14 amino acids long. V was clipped by 3 bases and J by 7 bases, with 14 bases between them. This entry belongs to a study of T cell changes during pregnancy in multiple sclerosis. Measured with immunoSEQ multiplex PCR; TCRdb has only the in-frame clones, and not every one. The sample holds approximately 90,000 clones, approximately 89% seen once. The V gene is TRBV5-6, the J gene TRBJ1-5, with a tentative D call TRBD1 (6 bases). The receptor comes from a female donor with multiple sclerosis, enrolled in a pregnancy study. The input for sequencing was peripheral blood, taken in the first trimester of pregnancy. CDR3 residues: CASSWGTMGQPQHF. DNA of the CDR3: TGTGCCAGCAGCTGGGGGACAATGGGACAGCCCCAGCATTTT. The variable domain in full, completed from reference TRBV5-6 and TRBJ1-5, reads DAGVTQSPTHLIKTRGQQVTLRCSPKSGHDTVSWYQQALGQGPQFIFQYYEEEERQRGNFPDRFSGHQFPNYSSELNVNALLLGDSALYLCASSWGTMGQPQHFGDGTRLSIL.